One sample yielded the 22 T cell receptor beta chains listed below, sequenced in a study of neoadjuvant nivolumab and ipilimumab in lung cancer. TCRdb's copy holds only in-frame clones and misses some; the assay was immunoSEQ multiplex PCR. The sample lists around 30,000 clones; 83% were seen once. The sequences come from tumor tissue, collected after neoadjuvant nivolumab, alone or with ipilimumab, at or shortly before surgery. The receptor set was obtained from an adult with non-small cell lung cancer.

This sequence joins TRBV7-2 and TRBJ2-7; D uncertain. Germline CDR1 reads SGHTA; CDR2 reads FQGNSA. The CDR3 runs to 13 residues. Trimming stripped 1 base from V and 0 bases from J, with 4 bases between. CDR3 sequence: CASSLDPSYEQYF. The CDR3 region has the DNA TGTGCCAGCAGCTTAGACCCCTCCTACGAGCAGTACTTC. The whole variable domain, remainder taken from reference TRBV7-2 and TRBJ2-7, is GAGVSQSPSNKVTEKGKDVELRCDPISGHTALYWYRQSLGQGLEFLIYFQGNSAPDKSGLPSDRFSAERTGGSVSTLTIQRTQQEDSAVYLCASSLDPSYEQYFGPGTRLTVT.

The chain has TRBV6-5 and TRBJ1-1; 7 nucleotides line up with TRBD1. Unmatched junction bases numbered 3, after V lost 6 bases and J lost 2 bases. From germline, CDR1 is MNHEY and CDR2 SVGAGI. The CDR3 runs to 13 residues. For the CDR3, the DNA is TGTGCCAGCAGGGGACAGCCAAACACTGAAGCTTTCTTT. Its translation is CASRGQPNTEAFF.

This rearrangement joins TRBV28 to TRBJ1-2; TRBD1 might be the D (6 bases). This CDR3 has 15 amino acids. Germline assignment: CDR1 MDHEN and CDR2 SYDVKM. V lost 7 bases and J lost 0, with 15 bases in between. This CDR3 reads CASTPTGGPNYGYTF. CDR3 coding DNA: TGTGCCAGCACCCCCACTGGGGGGCCTAACTATGGCTACACCTTC.

This sequence joins TRBV28 and TRBJ2-1, with TRBD2 identical over 8 bases. The CDR3 covers 14 residues. Germline V CDR1 and CDR2: MDHEN, SYDVKM. The V and J ends lost 5 bases and 4 bases, in that order; junction bases with no gene match: 4. Here the CDR3 reads CASSAGGRYNEQFF. The DNA for the CDR3 is TGTGCCAGCAGTGCGGGAGGACGATACAATGAGCAGTTCTTC.

The J gene is TRBJ2-7, the V gene TRBV5-1; no clear D. CDR3 length: 13 residues. Trimming took 4 bases from V and 3 from J, leaving 11 bases between them. The germline V gene encodes CDR1 SGHRS and CDR2 YFSETQ. CDR3 nucleotides: TGCGCCAGCAGCCCCGGAAATTTCTACGAGCAGTACTTC. It is translated as CASSPGNFYEQYF.

This chain uses TRBV7-9 with TRBJ1-1, with TRBD1 identical over 7 bases. The CDR3 is made up of 15 amino acids. Germline CDR1 SEHNR, CDR2 FQNEAQ (reference sequence). After removal of 5 bases from V and 1 base from J, the junction contained 7 bases not matched to a gene. CDR3 sequence: CASSQSRGTNTEAFF. CDR3 sequence (DNA): TGTGCCAGCAGCCAATCCAGGGGGACGAACACTGAAGCTTTCTTT. Full variable domain (outside the CDR3, taken from reference TRBV7-9 and TRBJ1-1): DTGVSQNPRHKITKRGQNVTFRCDPISEHNRLYWYRQTLGQGPEFLTYFQNEAQLEKSRLLSDRFSAERPKGSFSTLEIQRTEQGDSAMYLCASSQSRGTNTEAFFGQGTRLTVV.

The rearrangement uses TRBV5-6 and TRBJ1-1; no clear D gene. V was pared by 4 bases and J by 3 bases, with 13 bases between. From germline, CDR1 is SGHDT and CDR2 YYEEEE. CDR3 length equals 14 residues. The CDR3 sequence is CASSRPVPDTEAFF. The CDR3 DNA sequence: TGTGCCAGCAGCAGACCCGTCCCGGACACTGAAGCTTTCTTT.

The chain recombines TRBV5-5 with TRBJ1-5; D unclear. The V end was cut by 2 bases, the J end by 0 bases, with 6 bases between. Germline V gene data show CDR1 as SGHKS and CDR2 as YYEKEE (reference sequence). The CDR3 has 14 amino acids. This CDR3 reads CASSFFDSNQPQHF. CDR3 nucleotide sequence: TGTGCCAGCAGCTTTTTTGATAGCAATCAGCCCCAGCATTTT.

The chain carries TRBV7-2 and TRBJ2-3, with D perhaps TRBD2 (6 bases). CDR1 SGHTA and CDR2 FQGNSA come from the germline V gene. The CDR3 covers 17 residues. Trimming took 3 bases from V and 1 from J, leaving 17 bases between them. The CDR3 DNA sequence: TGTGCCAGCAGCTTGCCCCCGGGACTCACTCGCACAGATACGCAGTATTTT. This encodes CASSLPPGLTRTDTQYF.

The V and J genes are TRBV7-8 and TRBJ2-3, with 8 bases aligning to TRBD1. Trimming at V came to 4 bases and at J to 2 bases, leaving 5 bases not matched to a gene. The germline gives CDR1 SGHVS, CDR2 FQNEAQ. The CDR3 contains 15 residues. CDR3 bases: TGTGCCAGCAGCTCCCGGACAGGGACCACAGATACGCAGTATTTT. Residues: CASSSRTGTTDTQYF.

This clone was found a few times. J is TRBJ2-3 and V is TRBV19; D call uncertain. The V gene lost 8 bases and the J gene lost 6 bases, with 15 bases spanning the gap. Germline values: CDR1 LNHDA, CDR2 SQIVND (reference sequence). This CDR3 spans 13 amino acids. CDR3 in DNA: TGTGCCAGTTCTCAGCGATCAGCTGATACGCAGTATTTT. Protein: CASSQRSADTQYF. Combining the CDR3 with reference TRBV19 and TRBJ2-3 gives the whole variable domain DGGITQSPKYLFRKEGQNVTLSCEQNLNHDAMYWYRQDPGQGLRLIYYSQIVNDFQKGDIAEGYSVSREKKESFPLTVTSAQKNPTAFYLCASSQRSADTQYFGPGTRLTVL.

This clone was picked up a small number of times. The chain combines TRBV7-2 with TRBJ1-5; 7 bases agree with TRBD1. CDR3 length equals 13 residues. Germline V gene data show CDR1 as SGHTA and CDR2 as FQGNSA. The V gene end was trimmed by 5 bases and the J gene end by 7 bases; junction bases not matched to a gene: 5. The CDR3 spells CASSLDREQPQHF. For the CDR3, the DNA is TGTGCCAGCAGCCTCGACAGGGAGCAGCCCCAGCATTTT.

The rearrangement uses TRBV10-3 and TRBJ1-2; a weak D match, TRBD1 (6 bases). Trimming pared 3 bases from V and 6 bases from J, leaving 23 bases between. CDR3 length: 17 residues. The germline V gene has CDR1 ENHRY and CDR2 SYGVKD. The CDR3 spells CAISDKGVADFLNGYTF. In nucleotides, the CDR3 is TGTGCCATCAGTGATAAGGGGGTGGCAGATTTCCTAAATGGCTACACCTTC.

The chain is built from TRBV30 and TRBJ1-2; no clear D. The germline V and J ends were trimmed by 3 bases and 0 bases, with 14 bases remaining between them. CDR3 size: 15 residues. Germline assignment: CDR1 GTSNPN and CDR2 SVGIG (reference sequence). The CDR3 reads CAWRYPQLANYGYTF. CDR3 in DNA: TGTGCCTGGAGATACCCACAGTTAGCTAACTATGGCTACACCTTC.

The chain carries TRBV7-9 and TRBJ2-7; 7 positions agree with TRBD2. Germline lookup yields CDR1 SEHNR and CDR2 FQNEAQ (reference sequence). The junction had 3 bases not matched to a gene; V was cut back by 4 bases and J by 0 bases. The CDR3 is 14 residues long. The CDR3 here is CASSWGDYSYEQYF. DNA for the CDR3: TGTGCCAGCAGCTGGGGGGACTACTCCTACGAGCAGTACTTC. Full variable domain (outside the CDR3, taken from reference TRBV7-9 and TRBJ2-7): DTGVSQNPRHKITKRGQNVTFRCDPISEHNRLYWYRQTLGQGPEFLTYFQNEAQLEKSRLLSDRFSAERPKGSFSTLEIQRTEQGDSAMYLCASSWGDYSYEQYFGPGTRLTVT.

V is TRBV5-1 and J is TRBJ1-2; 7 positions match TRBD1. The CDR3 totals 13 residues. V shed 4 bases and J 6 bases; nucleotides not matched to a gene: 6. CDR1 and CDR2 (germline): SGHRS, YFSETQ. CDR3 sequence: CASSVGQDDGYTF. The DNA of the CDR3 is TGCGCCAGCAGCGTAGGACAGGATGATGGCTACACCTTC.

This CDR3 reads CASSPGLAGETTTDTQYF. For the CDR3, the DNA is TGTGCCAGCTCACCGGGACTAGCGGGGGAGACTACAACAGATACGCAGTATTTT. V gene TRBV18 combines with J gene TRBJ2-3, with 14 bases lining up with TRBD2. CDR1 and CDR2 (germline): KGHSH, LQKENI. J gave up 3 bases and V 3 bases, and 8 bases lay outside the gene matches. The CDR3 is 18 amino acids. The entire variable domain, with the rest obtained from reference TRBV18 and TRBJ2-3, is as follows: NAGVMQNPRHLVRRRGQEARLRCSPMKGHSHVYWYRQLPEEGLKFMVYLQKENIIDESGMPKERFSAEFPKEGPSILRIQQVVRGDSAAYFCASSPGLAGETTTDTQYFGPGTRLTVL.

J is TRBJ2-5 and V is TRBV7-3; D possibly corresponds to TRBD2 (5 bases). The CDR3 consists of 16 residues. The V gene's germline CDR1 is SGHTA and CDR2 FQGTGA. V was trimmed by 0 bases and J by 1 base, leaving 12 bases between them. The CDR3 here is CASSLTVKSGQETQYF. The DNA for the CDR3 is TGTGCCAGCAGCTTAACCGTCAAGAGCGGCCAAGAGACCCAGTACTTC.

This chain connects TRBV10-3 to TRBJ2-1, with 10 bases aligning to TRBD2. The CDR3 runs 16 residues. CDR1 ENHRY and CDR2 SYGVKD come from the germline V gene. Unmatched junction bases numbered 7, after V lost 1 base and J lost 7 bases. CDR3 loop: CAISELAGGSRNEQFF. Written as DNA, the CDR3 is TGTGCCATCAGTGAGTTAGCGGGAGGCAGTCGTAATGAGCAGTTCTTC.

The genes are TRBV5-1 and TRBJ2-7, with TRBD2 matching 7 bases. J gave up 3 bases and V 3 bases, and 6 bases lay outside the gene matches. Germline assignment: CDR1 SGHRS and CDR2 YFSETQ. There are 14 residues in the CDR3. In DNA form, the CDR3 reads TGCGCCAGCAGCTACGGACTAGAGAGCTACGAGCAGTACTTC. The encoded protein is CASSYGLESYEQYF.

The V call is TRBV18, the J call TRBJ2-5, with TRBD1 identical over 8 bases. J gave up 4 bases and V 6 bases, and 16 bases lay outside the gene matches. The CDR3 loop spans 17 amino acids. Germline V gene data show CDR1 as KGHSH and CDR2 as LQKENI. CDR3 loop: CASSKGATGVDRETQYF. DNA of the CDR3: TGTGCCAGCTCGAAAGGCGCGACAGGGGTGGACCGAGAGACCCAGTACTTC.

The rearrangement joins TRBV6-1 to TRBJ2-2; D may be TRBD2 (5 bases). Germline lookup yields CDR1 MNHNS and CDR2 SASEGT. Trimming cost V 4 bases and J 3 bases, with 9 bases left between them. The CDR3 runs to 14 residues. Here the CDR3 reads CASSGEGHTGELFF. CDR3 sequence (DNA): TGTGCCAGCAGTGGAGAGGGTCACACCGGGGAGCTGTTTTTT.